These 24 T cell receptor beta chains share one sample of origin, sequenced in a study of molecular identifiers for immune sequencing clone quantification. TCRdb recomputed calls from the PCR reads with MiXCR, one row per CDR3 protein. The sample lists some 650,000 distinct CDR3 sequences; less than 20% were seen once. Sequencing used naive CD8+ T cells from blood, with Jurkat cell RNA spiked in. The subset denotes: FACS-sorted CD8+CD4-CCR7+CD45RA+ naive T cells. The receptors originated from a human donor in good health. Some libraries in this study had Jurkat cell RNA spiked in.

This clonotype has a handful of counts. CDR3: CASSDPVGRQSTGDYEQYF. The DNA for the CDR3 is TGTGCCAGCAGCGATCCAGTGGGGAGACAGTCGACAGGCGACTACGAGCAGTACTTC. The chain employs TRBV11-1 and TRBJ2-7, with D possibly matching TRBD1 (6 bases). V lost 5 bases, J lost 3 bases, and 29 bases lay in between. The CDR3 runs to 19 residues. Germline-derived CDR1 and CDR2 are SGHAT and FQDESV (reference sequence).

This clonotype was recorded a few times. A much larger clone lies a single base off, so this may be a read error. The V call is TRBV7-2, the J call TRBJ2-7; 10 bases fit TRBD1. Germline V CDR1 and CDR2: SGHTA, FQGNSA. The CDR3 has 14 residues. V was pared by 7 bases and J by 2 bases, with 5 bases of the junction left unmatched. DNA of the CDR3: TGTGCCAGCACTACCGGGACAGGGGCCTACGAGCAGTACTTC. It yields the protein CASTTGTGAYEQYF.

This clonotype came up once. The chain uses TRBV30 and TRBJ1-1; D not resolved. Trimming took off 2 bases at V and 0 bases at J, with 16 bases between the two ends. This CDR3 is built from 16 residues. In germline, CDR1 is GTSNPN, CDR2 SVGIG (reference sequence). The CDR3 coding sequence is TGTGCCTGGAGTTCCCCGTCGGAGGCCCTGAACACTGAAGCTTTCTTT. This codes for CAWSSPSEALNTEAFF.

The chain combines TRBV27 with TRBJ2-1; D could derive from TRBD1 or TRBD2 (5 bases each). The germline V gene encodes CDR1 MNHEY and CDR2 SMNVEV (reference sequence). The CDR3 is 15 amino acids. V was shortened by 2 bases and J by 8 bases, with 16 bases between the two germline ends. The CDR3 protein is CASSLLGPLRDEQFF. The CDR3 nucleotides are TGTGCCAGCAGTTTACTGGGACCCCTGAGGGATGAGCAGTTCTTC.

This clonotype appeared many times. The chain uses TRBV7-3 and TRBJ2-3, with D unresolved. This CDR3 is 16 amino acids long. Looked up from germline, CDR1 is SGHTA and CDR2 is FQGTGA. The V end was cut by 2 bases, the J end by 2 bases, with 14 bases between. CDR3 bases: TGTGCCAGCAGCTTATTCCCGCCGGATCCCACAGATACGCAGTATTTT. Protein: CASSLFPPDPTDTQYF. Full variable domain (missing parts from reference TRBV7-3 and TRBJ2-3): GAGVSQTPSNKVTEKGKYVELRCDPISGHTALYWYRQSLGQGPEFLIYFQGTGAADDSGLPNDRFFAVRPEGSVSTLKIQRTERGDSAVYLCASSLFPPDPTDTQYFGPGTRLTVL.

This clonotype was found a few times. The chain couples TRBV4-3 to TRBJ1-4; D is uncertain. Trimming cost V 0 bases and J 5 bases, with 16 bases left between them. From germline, CDR1 is LGHNA and CDR2 YSLEER. The CDR3 is 17 residues long. In DNA form, the CDR3 reads TGCGCCAGCAGCCAAGAACCCGACCCACAAGCGAATGAAAAACTGTTTTTT. Residues: CASSQEPDPQANEKLFF.

This clonotype came up a few times. J is TRBJ1-1 and V is TRBV3-1; the D gene is possibly TRBD1 (5 bases). V was clipped by 5 bases and J by 6 bases, with 13 bases between them. Germline V lookup: CDR1 LGHDT, CDR2 YNNKEL (reference sequence). The CDR3 is 13 residues long. The CDR3, as DNA: TGTGCCAGCAGCGCCTACCAGGGTGCTGAAGCTTTCTTT. It translates to CASSAYQGAEAFF. The full variable domain, its missing parts supplied by reference TRBV3-1 and TRBJ1-1, is DTAVSQTPKYLVTQMGNDKSIKCEQNLGHDTMYWYKQDSKKFLKIMFSYNNKELIINETVPNRFSPKSPDKAHLNLHINSLELGDSAVYFCASSAYQGAEAFFGQGTRLTVV.

CDR3 sequence reads: CASSVGLAGYNEQFF. CDR3 sequence (DNA): TGTGCCAGCAGTGTAGGACTAGCGGGGTACAATGAGCAGTTCTTC. V usage is TRBV2 and J usage is TRBJ2-1, with 12 positions matching TRBD2. After removal of 4 bases from V and 4 bases from J, the junction contained 2 bases not matched to a gene. Germline V gene data show CDR1 as SNHLY and CDR2 as FYNNEI. There are 15 residues in the CDR3.

This clonotype was counted ten times or more. This chain joins TRBV6-2 or TRBV6-3 and TRBJ1-5, with D possibly being TRBD1 (6 bases). From germline, CDR1 is MNHEY and CDR2 SVGEGT. Between the trimmed V and J ends, which lost 7 bases and 2 bases, there was a span of 15 bases. The length of the CDR3 is 15 residues. In nucleotides, the CDR3 is TGTGCCAGCATGGACCTCACAGGGCGCAATCAGCCCCAGCATTTT. Amino acids: CASMDLTGRNQPQHF.

This clonotype was detected only a few times. The chain combines TRBV11-2 with TRBJ2-7, with D uncertain. The germline V gene has CDR1 SGHAT and CDR2 FQNNGV. V lost 7 bases and J 1 base, leaving 11 bases between the germline ends. The CDR3 loop spans 13 amino acids. CDR3 bases: TGTGCCAGCACCTGGACGGCGTCCTACGAGCAGTACTTC. It encodes CASTWTASYEQYF.

This clonotype was recorded many times. The chain recombines TRBV20-1 with TRBJ2-1; D gene uncertain. Germline V CDR1 and CDR2: DFQATT, SNEGSKA (reference sequence). Trimming pared 1 base from V and 6 bases from J, leaving 7 bases between. The CDR3 is 12 amino acids. The CDR3 loop is CSARASSNEQFF. The DNA of the CDR3 is TGCAGTGCTAGAGCCTCTAGCAATGAGCAGTTCTTC.

Comments on this clonotype: Given a much more abundant clone one base away, this may be a read error. The chain links TRBV20-1 to TRBJ2-1; TRBD2 agrees at 9 bases. Germline CDR1 and CDR2: DFQATT and SNEGSKA (reference sequence). This CDR3 contains 16 residues. CDR3 residues: CSAGERLAASYNEQFF. For the CDR3, the DNA is TGCAGTGCTGGAGAGAGACTAGCGGCCTCCTACAATGAGCAGTTCTTC.

This clonotype was recorded at least ten times. The J gene is TRBJ2-3, the V gene TRBV6-6, with 9 bases aligning to TRBD2. There are 15 residues in the CDR3. The V gene's germline CDR1 is MNHNY and CDR2 SVGAGI (reference sequence). Trimming took 7 bases from V and 4 from J; bases not matched to a gene: 9. CDR3 coding DNA: TGTGCCAGCATTCTAACGGCGGGAGGGCCAGATACGCAGTATTTT. Protein: CASILTAGGPDTQYF.

This clonotype was seen many times. V and J are TRBV9 and TRBJ2-7; D not resolved. This CDR3 spans 14 amino acids. V was trimmed by 3 bases and J by 0 bases, leaving 10 bases between them. Germline loops: CDR1 SGDLS, CDR2 YYNGEE. Written as DNA, the CDR3 is TGTGCCAGCAGCGCCCTGGTTAGCTCCTACGAGCAGTACTTC. Its protein product is CASSALVSSYEQYF.

This clonotype was recorded at least ten times. V gene TRBV7-9 combines with J gene TRBJ1-6; D remains unclear. Germline-derived CDR1 and CDR2 are SEHNR and FQNEAQ (reference sequence). This CDR3 is 12 amino acids long. Trimming pared 5 bases from V and 9 bases from J, leaving 8 bases between. The CDR3 DNA reads TGTGCCAGCAGCCCAGGTGTTTCACCCCTCCACTTT. Its translation is CASSPGVSPLHF.

This clonotype was seen many times. The V call is TRBV9, the J call TRBJ2-3; D possibly corresponds to TRBD2 (6 bases). Trimming took off 0 bases at V and 5 bases at J, with 16 bases between the two ends. The germline CDR1 and CDR2 sequences are SGDLS and YYNGEE. The CDR3 extends over 16 amino acids. The CDR3 loop reads CASSVDGGVAGDTQYF. In DNA, the CDR3 is TGTGCCAGCAGCGTAGACGGCGGGGTGGCCGGAGATACGCAGTATTTT.

This clonotype was seen ten or more times. The J gene is TRBJ1-5, the V gene TRBV12-3 or TRBV12-4; maybe TRBD1 (5 bases). The CDR3 has 12 residues. V was trimmed by 1 base and J by 12 bases, leaving 10 bases between them. CDR3 DNA: TGTGCCAGCAGTTTAGGTGGGGCGAACCAGCATTTT. This translates into CASSLGGANQHF.

This chain joins TRBV27 and TRBJ2-7; 9 bases match TRBD1. Trimming took 7 bases from V and 5 from J; bases not matched to a gene: 9. The V gene's germline CDR1 is MNHEY and CDR2 SMNVEV (reference sequence). This CDR3 has 14 residues. Here the CDR3 reads CASTKQGAVHEQYF. CDR3 in DNA: TGTGCCAGCACCAAACAGGGGGCCGTCCACGAGCAGTACTTC.

Many counts were recorded for this clonotype. The chain joins TRBV7-7 to TRBJ2-4, with 9 bases aligning to TRBD1. CDR3 length equals 14 residues. V was clipped by 7 bases and J by 4 bases; unmatched bases: 5. Germline CDR1 and CDR2: SSHAT and FNYEAQ (reference sequence). The CDR3, as DNA: TGTGCCAGCATCGAGGGACAGGGTAAAAACATTCAGTACTTC. Residues: CASIEGQGKNIQYF.

This clonotype was seen ten or more times. The chain combines TRBV4-3 with TRBJ1-4, with 9 nucleotides matching TRBD1. Germline V lookup: CDR1 LGHNA, CDR2 YSLEER. The CDR3 totals 16 residues. The junction had 9 bases not matched to a gene; V was cut back by 0 bases and J by 10 bases. The CDR3 region is CASSQDRGTGWRKLFF. In nucleotides, the CDR3 is TGCGCCAGCAGCCAAGATCGCGGGACAGGGTGGAGAAAACTGTTTTTT.

There are many counts of this clonotype. The chain joins TRBV6-6 to TRBJ2-5; tentative D call: TRBD2 (6 bases). CDR1 is MNHNY and CDR2 is SVGAGI in the germline V gene (reference sequence). Trimming shortened V by 0 bases and J by 4 bases, and 18 bases separated the two germline ends. This CDR3 has 17 amino acids. CDR3 sequence (DNA): TGTGCCAGCAGTTACTCGTTTCCCCTTGAGGGAGGAGAGACCCAGTACTTC. Amino acid sequence: CASSYSFPLEGGETQYF.

This clonotype was observed many times. The chain has TRBV7-2 and TRBJ2-7; 10 nucleotides agree with TRBD2. After removal of 2 bases from V and 0 bases from J, the junction contained 4 bases not matched to a gene. Germline V gene sequence: CDR1 SGHTA, CDR2 FQGNSA. This CDR3 is 16 amino acids long. The CDR3 spells CASSLSSSGSSYEQYF. The CDR3 nucleotides read TGTGCCAGCAGCTTAAGTTCTAGCGGGAGCTCCTACGAGCAGTACTTC. The variable domain in full, with the rest retrieved from reference TRBV7-2 and TRBJ2-7, is GAGVSQSPSNKVTEKGKDVELRCDPISGHTALYWYRQSLGQGLEFLIYFQGNSAPDKSGLPSDRFSAERTGGSVSTLTIQRTQQEDSAVYLCASSLSSSGSSYEQYFGPGTRLTVT.

This clonotype occurred many times. The chain couples TRBV28 to TRBJ2-3; possibly TRBD1 or TRBD2 for D (5 bases each). Looked up from germline, CDR1 is MDHEN and CDR2 is SYDVKM. The CDR3 is 14 amino acids. V lost 3 bases to trimming and J lost 7 bases, with 14 bases between them. The CDR3 bases are TGTGCCAGCAGTTTCCGGGGCCTCACGAATACGCAGTATTTT. Translation: CASSFRGLTNTQYF.

The chain uses TRBV27 and TRBJ1-4; perhaps TRBD1 as D (5 bases). The germline V gene has CDR1 MNHEY and CDR2 SMNVEV (reference sequence). The germline V and J ends were trimmed by 4 bases and 3 bases, with 18 bases remaining between them. The CDR3 runs 17 residues. CDR3 loop: CASSSGGPQGPNEKLFF. CDR3 sequence (DNA): TGTGCCAGCAGTTCAGGTGGCCCCCAGGGACCTAATGAAAAACTGTTTTTT. Using reference TRBV27 and TRBJ1-4 for the parts outside the CDR3, the full variable domain is EAQVTQNPRYLITVTGKKLTVTCSQNMNHEYMSWYRQDPGLGLRQIYYSMNVEVTDKGDVPEGYKVSRKEKRNFPLILESPSPNQTSLYFCASSSGGPQGPNEKLFFGSGTQLSVL.